The 29 T cell receptor beta chains in this list originate from one sample, sequenced in a study of OX40 agonist ivuxolimab in advanced cancers. The library was prepared using the immunoSEQ multiplex PCR assay. The immuneACCESS repertoire file appears here via TCRdb, limited to in-frame rearrangements. These files lack a portion of the clones; in checked studies, under half of the deficit traces to unresolved V genes, and the cause of the others is not known. This sample holds 35,000 to 45,000 clones; about 86% were observed only once. 21% of the sample is held by the ten biggest clonotypes. This sample comprised CD4+ or CD8+ T cells sorted from blood, obtained in a trial of the OX40 agonist ivuxolimab. These TCRs come from an adult with an advanced solid tumor such as melanoma, head and neck, liver or kidney cancer.

A note on this clone: A single base is all that separates this from a far larger clone, so a read error is likely. The identical CDR3 is also encoded by other nucleotide sequences in the sample. The chain has TRBV6-1 and TRBJ2-1; 12 bases agree with TRBD1. The CDR3 sequence is 16 residues long. CDR1 and CDR2 (germline): MNHNS, SASEGT. With 3 bases clipped from V and 5 bases from J, the junction kept 5 bases outside the gene matches. The DNA of the CDR3 is TGTGCCAGCAGTGAGTCGGGGACAGGGGGCAACAATGAGCAGTTCTTC. Its protein is CASSESGTGGNNEQFF.

The V call is TRBV7-6, the J call TRBJ2-1, with 12 bases lining up with TRBD2. V was pared by 5 bases and J by 3 bases, with 8 bases of the junction left unmatched. The germline V gene has CDR1 SGHVS and CDR2 FNYEAQ. This CDR3 contains 17 residues. CDR3 nucleotides: TGTGCCAGCAGCCCGGGACTAGCGGGCGTTTACTACAATGAGCAGTTCTTC. This codes for CASSPGLAGVYYNEQFF.

Here the CDR3 reads CASSPDRDRPNYGYTF. Written as DNA, the CDR3 is TGTGCCAGCAGCCCGGACCGGGACAGGCCTAACTATGGCTACACCTTC. This rearrangement joins TRBV11-1 to TRBJ1-2, with 8 nucleotides matching TRBD1. This CDR3 spans 16 amino acids. Germline CDR1 is SGHAT and CDR2 is FQDESV (reference sequence). V was clipped by 5 bases and J by 0 bases; unmatched bases: 8.

This clone was counted a few times. V usage is TRBV27 and J usage is TRBJ1-5; D call uncertain. The V end lost 3 bases, the J end lost 5 bases, and 8 bases lay between the germline ends. This CDR3 has 13 residues. Germline V gives CDR1 MNHEY, CDR2 SMNVEV (reference sequence). The CDR3 sequence: CASSLFTHQPQHF. In DNA form, the CDR3 reads TGTGCCAGCAGTTTGTTCACCCATCAGCCCCAGCATTTT.

The chain uses TRBV19 and TRBJ2-1; 10 bases align to TRBD1. The CDR3 runs 15 residues. The J segment lost 9 bases and the V segment lost 5 bases, leaving 10 bases of the junction unmatched. CDR1 LNHDA and CDR2 SQIVND come from the germline V gene (reference sequence). The CDR3 is CASSLRQGARGEQFF. The CDR3 DNA reads as TGTGCCAGTAGTCTCCGACAGGGGGCGCGCGGTGAGCAGTTCTTC.

The rearrangement uses TRBV7-9 and TRBJ2-5, with D tentatively TRBD1 (6 bases). The CDR3 is made up of 14 amino acids. Deletions cut 3 bases from V and 2 bases from J, with 10 bases between. Per the germline V gene, CDR1 is SEHNR and CDR2 is FQNEAQ (reference sequence). CDR3 amino acids: CASSFRQVQETQYF. For the CDR3, the DNA is TGTGCCAGCAGCTTCAGACAGGTTCAAGAGACCCAGTACTTC.

The chain uses TRBV28 and TRBJ2-7; weak D call: TRBD2 (6 bases). The CDR3 has 17 amino acids. The germline gives CDR1 MDHEN, CDR2 SYDVKM. V gave up 4 bases and J gave up 0 bases, with 19 bases separating them. The DNA of the CDR3 is TGTGCCAGCAGTTCCGGGACTCAGGGCCTAAGCTCCTACGAGCAGTACGTC. It is translated as CASSSGTQGLSSYEQYV.

This chain joins TRBV6-1 and TRBJ1-1; no reliable D call. The CDR3 is 14 residues long. The V gene lost 1 base and the J gene lost 5 bases, with 11 bases spanning the gap. Germline lookup yields CDR1 MNHNS and CDR2 SASEGT. The CDR3 sequence: CASSEDSPGTEAFF. CDR3 bases: TGTGCCAGCAGTGAAGACTCACCTGGGACTGAAGCTTTCTTT.

In its sample, this clone ranks as medium-sized. The chain carries TRBV11-1 and TRBJ2-7, with a possible D match to TRBD2 (6 bases). CDR3 length: 12 amino acids. V was shortened by 1 base and J by 7 bases, with 8 bases between the two germline ends. Germline V lookup: CDR1 SGHAT, CDR2 FQDESV (reference sequence). For the CDR3, the DNA is TGTGCCAGCAGCTTAGAAGGGAGGGAGCAGTACTTC. Its translation: CASSLEGREQYF.

This chain joins TRBV19 and TRBJ2-5; D perhaps matches TRBD2 (5 bases). This CDR3 spans 13 amino acids. V lost 6 bases, J lost 5 bases, and 13 bases lay in between. Germline-derived CDR1 and CDR2 are LNHDA and SQIVND (reference sequence). CDR3: CASSPRGWETQYF. In DNA, the CDR3 is TGTGCCAGTAGCCCCCGGGGATGGGAGACCCAGTACTTC.

The V gene is TRBV19, the J gene TRBJ2-5; 10 bases match TRBD2. J was trimmed by 5 bases and V by 6 bases; bases with no gene match: 12. This CDR3 comprises 16 residues. In germline, CDR1 is LNHDA, CDR2 SQIVND (reference sequence). The CDR3 coding sequence is TGTGCCAGTAGCGAAGAATGGCTAGCGGGGGATGAGACCCAGTACTTC. It codes for CASSEEWLAGDETQYF. The full variable domain, rest sourced from reference TRBV19 and TRBJ2-5, is DGGITQSPKYLFRKEGQNVTLSCEQNLNHDAMYWYRQDPGQGLRLIYYSQIVNDFQKGDIAEGYSVSREKKESFPLTVTSAQKNPTAFYLCASSEEWLAGDETQYFGPGTRLLVL.

This rearrangement joins TRBV10-3 to TRBJ2-2; D not certain. Per germline, CDR1 ENHRY and CDR2 SYGVKD. The CDR3 sequence is 13 residues long. V was pared by 7 bases and J by 1 base, with 7 bases between. The CDR3 sequence is CAIIDLNTGELFF. CDR3 DNA: TGTGCCATCATTGACTTGAACACCGGGGAGCTGTTTTTT.

This clone has just one count. The chain recombines TRBV19 with TRBJ2-7; TRBD1 aligns across 8 bases. Germline loops: CDR1 LNHDA, CDR2 SQIVND (reference sequence). The CDR3 has 13 residues. Trimming cost V 4 bases and J 4 bases; bases outside gene matches: 3. The CDR3 region is CASSRRDRYEQYF. CDR3 bases: TGTGCCAGTAGTAGGCGGGACAGGTACGAGCAGTACTTC.

The sample holds one count of this clone. CDR3 nucleotides: TGCAGCGTTGAAGAGGGGACACTTCCAAGGGGATATGGCTACACCTTC. Translation gives CSVEEGTLPRGYGYTF. The chain recombines TRBV29-1 with TRBJ1-2; D is possibly TRBD1 (6 bases). Germline CDR1 reads SQVTM; CDR2 reads ANQGSEA. The CDR3 spans 16 residues. V was pared by 0 bases and J by 5 bases, with 19 bases between. The variable domain in full, completed from reference TRBV29-1 and TRBJ1-2, reads SAVISQKPSRDICQRGTSLTIQCQVDSQVTMMFWYRQQPGQSLTLIATANQGSEATYESGFVIDKFPISRPNLTFSTLTVSNMSPEDSSIYLCSVEEGTLPRGYGYTFGSGTRLTVV.

This chain joins TRBV5-4 and TRBJ2-4; the D is unclear. Trimming cost V 4 bases and J 5 bases, with 10 bases left between them. This CDR3 contains 13 residues. Germline V gives CDR1 SGHNT, CDR2 YYREEE (reference sequence). CDR3 coding DNA: TGTGCCAGCAGCGTTCCCTCAGAAAACATTCAGTACTTC. It is translated as CASSVPSENIQYF.

The chain couples TRBV11-2 to TRBJ2-3, with 9 bases matching TRBD2. V lost 5 bases and J lost 3; bases outside the gene matches: 9. CDR3 size: 16 residues. CDR1 and CDR2 (germline): SGHAT, FQNNGV. The CDR3 DNA reads TGTGCCAGCAGCCCCTTGAGCGGGGGGTGGACAGATACGCAGTATTTT. This gives the protein CASSPLSGGWTDTQYF.

This rearrangement joins TRBV6-5 to TRBJ2-1; D unclear. The germline V gene has CDR1 MNHEY and CDR2 SVGAGI. This CDR3 comprises 12 residues. V lost 2 bases, J lost 7 bases, and 6 bases lay in between. The CDR3 region has the DNA TGTGCCAGCAGTTACGATCTTAATGAGCAGTTCTTC. Protein sequence: CASSYDLNEQFF.

This clone was seen only a few times. The chain couples TRBV19 to TRBJ2-7, with D perhaps being TRBD1 or TRBD2 (5 bases each). This CDR3 region has 14 residues. Germline CDR1 is LNHDA and CDR2 is SQIVND (reference sequence). With 4 bases removed from V and 3 bases from J, the gap between germline ends came to 13 bases. This chain's CDR3 is CASSTGSSYYEQYF. The CDR3 DNA sequence: TGTGCCAGTAGTACAGGGAGTTCTTACTACGAGCAGTACTTC.

The chain's CDR3 is CASSLAWGSNEKLFF. The CDR3 DNA sequence: TGTGCCAGCAGCTTAGCCTGGGGGTCTAATGAAAAACTGTTTTTT. The chain uses TRBV7-9 and TRBJ1-4, with D perhaps TRBD1 (5 bases). This CDR3 has 15 residues. Germline CDR1 SEHNR, CDR2 FQNEAQ (reference sequence). V shed 0 bases and J shed 3 bases, with 8 bases lying between them.

In its sample, this clone was seen a few times. The rearrangement links TRBV11-2 to TRBJ2-3; no reliable D call. There are 14 residues in the CDR3. V lost 4 bases and J 0 bases, leaving 8 bases between the germline ends. Germline CDR1 and CDR2: SGHAT and FQNNGV. The CDR3 here is CASSSPESTDTQYF. CDR3 bases: TGTGCCAGCAGCTCCCCCGAAAGCACAGATACGCAGTATTTT.

By proportion, this clone is medium-sized. The chain carries TRBV7-2 and TRBJ2-2; no reliable D call. Germline CDR1 reads SGHTA; CDR2 reads FQGNSA. V was cut by 5 bases and J by 5 bases, with 15 bases left in between. The CDR3 is made up of 15 amino acids. The DNA of the CDR3 is TGTGCCAGCAGCCTATACACCTATCAGACCGGGGAGCTGTTTTTT. Its protein product is CASSLYTYQTGELFF.

The chain combines TRBV5-6 with TRBJ2-7; TRBD1 might be the D (5 bases). Germline loops: CDR1 SGHDT, CDR2 YYEEEE. The CDR3 runs 13 residues. Trimming cost V 0 bases and J 7 bases, with 11 bases left between them. CDR3 protein: CASSLGGAAEQYF. CDR3 nucleotide sequence: TGTGCCAGCAGCTTGGGTGGGGCGGCTGAGCAGTACTTC.

The chain carries TRBV4-2 and TRBJ2-7; a weak D match, TRBD2 (6 bases). With 0 bases removed from V and 3 bases from J, the gap between germline ends came to 12 bases. The CDR3 is 15 amino acids. Germline V gives CDR1 LGHNA, CDR2 YNFKEQ. In DNA, the CDR3 is TGTGCCAGCAGCCAAGAAGGGGACTCTTTCTACGAGCAGTACTTC. This codes for CASSQEGDSFYEQYF.

The rearrangement links TRBV10-3 to TRBJ1-2; 8 nucleotides align to TRBD1. The CDR3 is 15 residues long. Per the germline V gene, CDR1 is ENHRY and CDR2 is SYGVKD. Trimming at V came to 9 bases and at J to 8 bases, leaving 17 bases not matched to a gene. The CDR3 loop is CAIKTQGAPTTGYTF. DNA of the CDR3: TGTGCCATTAAAACGCAGGGGGCTCCGACTACCGGCTACACCTTC.

This clone was seen more than once but under ten times. The genes are TRBV19 and TRBJ1-5; no reliable D call. This CDR3 comprises 14 residues. With 5 bases removed from V and 0 bases from J, the gap between germline ends came to 8 bases. Germline CDR1 is LNHDA and CDR2 is SQIVND (reference sequence). CDR3 bases: TGTGCCAGTAGTCTCCATTATAGCAATCAGCCCCAGCATTTT. It translates to CASSLHYSNQPQHF.

The chain is built from TRBV5-1 and TRBJ2-2; maybe TRBD1 (6 bases). CDR3 size: 15 residues. The V end was cut by 4 bases, the J end by 0 bases, with 10 bases between. Germline V gives CDR1 SGHRS, CDR2 YFSETQ. The CDR3 region is CASSKDRTNTGELFF. CDR3 bases: TGCGCCAGCAGCAAGGACAGAACGAACACCGGGGAGCTGTTTTTT.

The J gene is TRBJ1-5, the V gene TRBV7-6, with 9 positions matching TRBD1. CDR3 length: 16 residues. V trimming: 0 bases; J trimming: 7 bases; junction bases outside the gene matches: 7. Per the germline V gene, CDR1 is SGHVS and CDR2 is FNYEAQ. The DNA for the CDR3 is TGTGCCAGCAGCTTAGCGACAGGGGGATCGGGACAGCCCCAGCATTTT. It specifies CASSLATGGSGQPQHF. Looking up the rest from reference TRBV7-6 and TRBJ1-5 gives the full variable domain: GAGVSQSPRYKVTKRGQDVALRCDPISGHVSLYWYRQALGQGPEFLTYFNYEAQQDKSGLPNDRFSAERPEGSISTLTIQRTEQRDSAMYRCASSLATGGSGQPQHFGDGTRLSIL.

This clone is a singleton in its sample. This chain connects TRBV28 to TRBJ1-2; 11 bases are shared with TRBD1. Trimming cost V 6 bases and J 4 bases; bases outside gene matches: 7. The CDR3 is 15 amino acids. The V gene's germline CDR1 is MDHEN and CDR2 SYDVKM. The CDR3 DNA sequence: TGTGCCAGCAGCGAGGACAGGGGGCGCGTCTATGGCTACACCTTC. Protein sequence: CASSEDRGRVYGYTF.

The chain links TRBV5-1 to TRBJ2-7, with D unclear. V was trimmed by 0 bases and J by 2 bases, leaving 6 bases between them. Per the germline V gene, CDR1 is SGHRS and CDR2 is YFSETQ. There are 13 residues in the CDR3. CDR3 sequence: CASSLDPAYEQYV. DNA for the CDR3: TGCGCCAGCAGCTTGGATCCAGCCTACGAGCAGTACGTC.